The 32 T cell receptor beta chains reported below all come from one sample, sequenced in a study of Ad26.COV2.S vaccination and SARS-CoV-2 variants. Here immunoSEQ multiplex PCR was the method, and the copy in TCRdb shows in-frame clones only, minus some. The sample records 350,000 to 450,000 clones, more than 75% being singletons. Treatment specified: roughly 20 received Ad26.COV2.S at low or high dose, single or two shots; about five received placebo; per-sample allocation not given. After the first vaccine or placebo injection, samples were drawn on day 63. Sequenced material: peripheral blood, taken in a trial of Ad26.COV2.S vaccine versus placebo. The receptors were gathered from a person between 18 and 60 years old who received the Ad26.COV2.S COVID-19 vaccine or a placebo.

The chain couples TRBV30 to TRBJ2-1; 11 bases agree with TRBD2. The CDR3 contains 20 residues. V lost 4 bases and J lost 0; bases outside the gene matches: 17. Germline loops: CDR1 GTSNPN, CDR2 SVGIG (reference sequence). This chain's CDR3 is CAWKRGSGGGFQSSYNEQFF. CDR3 nucleotides: TGTGCCTGGAAACGAGGTAGCGGGGGGGGTTTTCAAAGCTCCTACAATGAGCAGTTCTTC.

This rearrangement joins TRBV12-3 or TRBV12-4 to TRBJ2-1; D is ambiguous. The CDR3 totals 11 residues. Trimming took 8 bases from V and 6 from J, leaving 8 bases between them. DNA of the CDR3: TGTGCCAGCCGAAAGAGCAATGAGCAGTTCTTC. Translating gives CASRKSNEQFF.

J is TRBJ2-5 and V is TRBV10-1; possible D gene TRBD2, 6 bases. With 0 bases removed from V and 1 base from J, the gap between germline ends came to 15 bases. Germline assignment: CDR1 WNHNN and CDR2 SYGVQD (reference sequence). CDR3 size: 17 residues. This chain's CDR3 is CASSESDGMGGQETQYF. Written as DNA, the CDR3 is TGCGCCAGCAGTGAGTCTGACGGGATGGGGGGCCAAGAGACCCAGTACTTC.

The chain uses TRBV5-4 and TRBJ2-7; 11 positions match TRBD2. Germline trimming cut 0 bases from V and 4 bases from J; bases unmatched to any gene: 6. This CDR3 has 16 amino acids. Per the germline V gene, CDR1 is SGHNT and CDR2 is YYREEE (reference sequence). The CDR3 spells CASSLGLAGGTYEQYF. CDR3 DNA: TGTGCCAGCAGCTTGGGCCTAGCGGGGGGCACGTACGAGCAGTACTTC.

On this clone itself: Other DNA sequences in this specimen translate into the identical CDR3. The chain recombines TRBV19 with TRBJ2-7; D is tentatively TRBD1 or TRBD2 (5 bases each). The CDR3 is 11 residues long. Deletions cut 8 bases from V and 4 bases from J, with 9 bases between. Germline V gene data show CDR1 as LNHDA and CDR2 as SQIVND (reference sequence). CDR3 sequence reads: CASRWGYEQYF. The CDR3 DNA sequence: TGTGCCAGTCGCTGGGGGTACGAGCAGTACTTC.

This clone has only one observation. The chain links TRBV10-3 to TRBJ1-2, with 9 bases that match TRBD1. Trimming cost V 7 bases and J 2 bases; bases outside gene matches: 8. In germline, CDR1 is ENHRY, CDR2 SYGVKD. CDR3 size: 15 residues. The CDR3 loop reads CAINQPTGGNYGYTF. The CDR3, as DNA: TGTGCCATCAACCAACCGACAGGGGGGAACTATGGCTACACCTTC.

This clone showed up just once. The CDR3 loop is CASSDEGAGTEAFF. The CDR3 DNA sequence: TGTGCCAGCAGCGATGAAGGGGCCGGAACTGAAGCTTTCTTT. This chain connects TRBV9 to TRBJ1-1; a weak D match, TRBD1 (5 bases). The CDR3 covers 14 residues. Trimming removed 3 bases from V and 5 bases from J, with 14 bases in between. Germline V gene lookup returns CDR1 SGDLS and CDR2 YYNGEE.

The rearrangement links TRBV7-2 to TRBJ2-3; D is uncertain. Trimming pared 5 bases from V and 4 bases from J, leaving 16 bases between. CDR3 length: 15 residues. CDR1 is SGHTA, CDR2 FQGNSA, per germline. In nucleotides, the CDR3 is TGTGCCAGCAGCGATACGAGGCAGCCCCCAGATACGCAGTATTTT. Its translation: CASSDTRQPPDTQYF.

This clone was seen more than once but under ten times. V is TRBV6-5 and J is TRBJ1-3; D remains unclear. The CDR3 loop spans 15 amino acids. The germline CDR1 and CDR2 sequences are MNHEY and SVGAGI. V was shortened by 2 bases and J by 1 base, with 9 bases between the two germline ends. CDR3 nucleotides: TGTGCCAGCAGTTACCTACCTTCATCTGGAAACACCATATATTTT. This codes for CASSYLPSSGNTIYF.

This chain links TRBV7-9 with TRBJ2-1; no definite D call. Trimming stripped 5 bases from V and 0 bases from J, with 8 bases between. There are 14 residues in the CDR3. Germline loops: CDR1 SEHNR, CDR2 FQNEAQ (reference sequence). DNA for the CDR3: TGTGCCAGCAGCCCGGGCGGCTCCTACAATGAGCAGTTCTTC. Translating it yields CASSPGGSYNEQFF.

V is TRBV9 and J is TRBJ1-5; 7 bases line up with TRBD1. CDR1 SGDLS and CDR2 YYNGEE come from the germline V gene. The CDR3 contains 14 residues. The ends lost 3 bases at V and 7 bases at J; junction bases unmatched: 7. For the CDR3, the DNA is TGTGCCAGCAGCGCAACAGGGGAGATGCAGCCCCAGCATTTT. Its protein product is CASSATGEMQPQHF.

The rearrangement links TRBV29-1 to TRBJ1-3, with D perhaps matching TRBD1 (5 bases). Trimming took 7 bases from V and 0 from J, leaving 10 bases between them. The CDR3 contains 13 residues. The V gene's germline CDR1 is SQVTM and CDR2 ANQGSEA. The CDR3 DNA follows: TGCAGCGCGAAAGACAGCTCTGGAAACACCATATATTTT. Translating it yields CSAKDSSGNTIYF.

The V and J genes are TRBV29-1 and TRBJ2-7; the match to TRBD2 covers 7 bases. V was clipped by 6 bases and J by 3 bases; unmatched bases: 8. The germline V gene has CDR1 SQVTM and CDR2 ANQGSEA. CDR3 size: 13 residues. The CDR3 bases are TGCAGCGTGTTCAGGGAGGGGCACTACGAGCAGTACTTC. Protein product: CSVFREGHYEQYF.

The chain couples TRBV7-9 to TRBJ2-5; 10 positions agree with TRBD1. CDR1 is SEHNR and CDR2 is FQNEAQ in the germline V gene (reference sequence). The ends lost 6 bases at V and 5 bases at J; junction bases unmatched: 9. This CDR3 is built from 15 residues. In DNA, the CDR3 is TGTGCCAGCAGGCGTACGGGACAGGGGACGGAGACCCAGTACTTC. Translation: CASRRTGQGTETQYF.

The chain joins TRBV6-5 to TRBJ1-6, with D unresolved. V lost 0 bases, J lost 15 bases, and 9 bases lay in between. Germline-derived CDR1 and CDR2 are MNHEY and SVGAGI. The CDR3 is 12 amino acids. This CDR3 is CASSYSAGFLHF. In DNA, the CDR3 is TGTGCCAGCAGTTACTCGGCCGGGTTCCTCCACTTT.

This rearrangement joins TRBV6-5 to TRBJ2-7; D tentatively reads TRBD1 or TRBD2 (6 bases each). CDR1 and CDR2 from the germline V gene are MNHEY and SVGAGI. Deletions cut 7 bases from V and 2 bases from J, with 15 bases between. The CDR3 loop spans 14 amino acids. CDR3: CASTEGGRTYEQYF. The CDR3 DNA reads as TGTGCCAGCACCGAGGGGGGCCGAACCTACGAGCAGTACTTC.

The genes are TRBV6-4 and TRBJ1-1; 8 bases map to TRBD1. V lost 6 bases and J lost 4; bases outside the gene matches: 10. The CDR3 spans 15 residues. Per germline, CDR1 MRHNA and CDR2 SNTAGT. The CDR3 is CASRTQGEVGTEAFF. CDR3 sequence (DNA): TGTGCCAGCAGGACACAGGGGGAGGTCGGCACTGAAGCTTTCTTT.

The chain joins TRBV23-1 to TRBJ1-2; possible D gene TRBD1, 5 bases. TRBV23-1 is an ORF; its function is uncertain. CDR3 size: 13 residues. V gave up 4 bases and J gave up 4 bases, with 10 bases separating them. The DNA of the CDR3 is TGCGCCAGCAGTCGGGGGATACCCTATGGCTACACCTTC. Its protein is CASSRGIPYGYTF.

Concerning this clone itself: One end of the junction fails to match germline, which may point to a read error. The V call is TRBV5-5, the J call TRBJ1-2; D is ambiguous. Germline CDR1 SGHKS, CDR2 YYEKEE (reference sequence). The CDR3 covers 12 residues. CDR3 loop: CASSLDGPGRSF. DNA for the CDR3: TGTGCCAGCAGCTTGGACGGGCCTGGGAGGTCCTTC.

V usage is TRBV15 and J usage is TRBJ1-3, with TRBD1 identical over 7 bases. J was trimmed by 0 bases and V by 3 bases; bases with no gene match: 14. The CDR3 loop spans 19 amino acids. Germline V CDR1 and CDR2: LNHNV, YYDKDF (reference sequence). CDR3 loop: CATSRAGLWQGVSGNTIYF. CDR3 bases: TGTGCCACCAGCAGGGCGGGGCTATGGCAGGGGGTCTCTGGAAACACCATATATTTT.

This sequence joins TRBV3-1 (or the pseudogene TRBV3-2) and TRBJ2-5; TRBD1 or TRBD2 may be the D gene (5 bases each). Germline CDR1 and CDR2: LGHDT and YNNKEL (reference sequence). The CDR3 loop spans 13 amino acids. The V end was cut by 4 bases, the J end by 4 bases, with 10 bases between. The CDR3 nucleotides are TGTGCCAGCAGCCCGGCAGGGACAGAGACCCAGTACTTC. Its protein product is CASSPAGTETQYF.

This rearrangement joins TRBV29-1 to TRBJ2-3, with 10 bases matching TRBD2. V lost 7 bases, J lost 1 base, and 2 bases stayed unmatched. The CDR3 is 13 amino acids. CDR1 is SQVTM and CDR2 is ANQGSEA in the germline V gene. The CDR3 sequence is CSDGLAGTDTQYF. The CDR3, as DNA: TGCAGCGACGGACTAGCGGGCACAGATACGCAGTATTTT.

The rearrangement links TRBV7-9 to TRBJ1-3, with D uncertain. Trimming took off 7 bases at V and 4 bases at J, with 20 bases between the two ends. The germline gives CDR1 SEHNR, CDR2 FQNEAQ (reference sequence). The CDR3 has 16 residues. The CDR3 region has the DNA TGTGCCAGCATCCCAGAGTGGGGTGGAGGAGGAAACACCATATATTTT. This sequence encodes CASIPEWGGGGNTIYF.

V is TRBV27 and J is TRBJ2-7, with TRBD1 matching 9 bases. This CDR3 is 15 amino acids long. Losses at the gene ends were 2 bases for V and 2 bases for J; bases not matched to a gene: 4. Germline values: CDR1 MNHEY, CDR2 SMNVEV (reference sequence). This CDR3 is CASSLGDRDTYEQYF. The DNA for the CDR3 is TGTGCCAGCAGTTTAGGGGACAGGGATACCTACGAGCAGTACTTC.

This clone turned up a few times. The chain uses TRBV10-2 and TRBJ2-7, with D uncertain. The CDR3 covers 13 residues. Germline CDR1 reads WSHSY; CDR2 reads SAAADI. V shed 7 bases and J shed 6 bases, with 16 bases lying between them. CDR3 DNA sequence: TGCGCCAGCACCCCCCGGGTGGTAGGCGAGCAGTACTTC. This translates into CASTPRVVGEQYF.

The rearrangement uses TRBV5-1 and TRBJ1-3; D ambiguous. The CDR3 is made up of 16 amino acids. V gave up 0 bases and J gave up 2 bases, with 12 bases separating them. CDR1 is SGHRS and CDR2 is YFSETQ in the germline V gene. CDR3 coding DNA: TGCGCCAGCAGCTTGGATCTGGCCGGGACTGGAAACACCATATATTTT. Protein product: CASSLDLAGTGNTIYF.

The genes are TRBV5-1 and TRBJ2-1; D unresolved. V gave up 0 bases and J gave up 0 bases, with 7 bases separating them. The CDR3 consists of 15 residues. Germline V gives CDR1 SGHRS, CDR2 YFSETQ. The CDR3 sequence is CASSLAADSYNEQFF. The DNA of the CDR3 is TGCGCCAGCAGCTTGGCGGCGGACTCCTACAATGAGCAGTTCTTC.

The rearrangement joins TRBV7-2 to TRBJ2-1, with D hard to call. The CDR3 is 17 residues long. CDR1 SGHTA and CDR2 FQGNSA come from the germline V gene. V was trimmed by 4 bases and J by 1 base, leaving 17 bases between them. CDR3 protein: CASSSIWATLSYNEQFF. CDR3 in DNA: TGTGCCAGCAGCTCCATCTGGGCCACTTTATCCTACAATGAGCAGTTCTTC.

The chain combines TRBV30 with TRBJ2-7, with D tentatively TRBD1 (5 bases). Germline loops: CDR1 GTSNPN, CDR2 SVGIG (reference sequence). The CDR3 spans 13 residues. V was shortened by 1 base and J by 3 bases, with 10 bases between the two germline ends. CDR3 in DNA: TGTGCCTGGAGTGCGACCGACAGCTACGAGCAGTACTTC. It yields the protein CAWSATDSYEQYF.

The V and J genes are TRBV15 and TRBJ2-2; D might be TRBD2 (6 bases). V was pared by 5 bases and J by 3 bases, with 16 bases between. This CDR3 spans 16 amino acids. In germline, CDR1 is LNHNV, CDR2 YYDKDF (reference sequence). Here the CDR3 DNA reads TGTGCCACCAGCGTCGGGGGTTTGTGGGACACCGGGGAGCTGTTTTTT. It translates to CATSVGGLWDTGELFF.

This chain uses TRBV9 with TRBJ2-1, with TRBD2 matching 13 bases. V shed 3 bases, J shed 2 bases, and the junction held 2 bases outside the gene matches. The germline V gene encodes CDR1 SGDLS and CDR2 YYNGEE. This CDR3 has 16 amino acids. CDR3 nucleotides: TGTGCCAGCAGCGAGGGGACTAGCGGGACCTACAATGAGCAGTTCTTC. Protein product: CASSEGTSGTYNEQFF.

The V and J genes are TRBV6-5 and TRBJ1-3; D gene uncertain. Germline V lookup: CDR1 MNHEY, CDR2 SVGAGI. The length of the CDR3 is 14 residues. The ends were cut back, 5 bases at V and 0 bases at J, with 8 bases in the middle. CDR3 amino acids: CASSMGGSGNTIYF. The CDR3, as DNA: TGTGCCAGCAGTATGGGCGGCTCTGGAAACACCATATATTTT.